Listed below are T cell receptor beta chains from one sample, sequenced in a study of T cell clonotyping in hematopoietic cell transplantation. The assay was immunoSEQ multiplex PCR, and TCRdb's table has in-frame clones only and misses some. This table has approximately 2,000 clones, around nine tenths appearing once. The sample was peripheral blood mononuclear cells, taken 30 days after allogeneic stem cell transplant. The receptors originated from a female patient between 50 and 60 years old who had an allogeneic stem cell transplant from a related donor, so the T cells may come from the graft donor. Some clones in this sample may be carry-over from other donors' samples. The CDR3 runs from the conserved cysteine through the conserved F or W. The order of the fields is J gene, clone size, D gene, V gene, CDR3 DNA, CDR3 protein. D genes are given only for firm matches. Size is omitted from some rows. Given values are once, few, many or a class for expanded clones.

TRBJ2-7	-	-	TRBV6-5	TGTGCCAGCAGGAAGGGCCGTAACTACGAGCAGTACTTC	CASRKGRNYEQYF
TRBJ1-1	-	TRBD1	TRBV7-2	TGTGCCAGCAGCTCTATATCTGACAGGGCCACTGAAGCTTTCTTT	CASSSISDRATEAFF
TRBJ1-3	-	-	TRBV4-1	TGCGCCAGCAGCGGTTTTAGCTCTGGAAACACCATATATTTT	CASSGFSSGNTIYF
TRBJ2-7	few	-	TRBV5-1	TGCGCCAGCAGCTTGGGGTGGGACTTCGGGTACGAGCAGTACTTC	CASSLGWDFGYEQYF
TRBJ2-2	-	-	TRBV7-2	TGTGCCAGCAGCTCCTCCCCCTACCGGGACCCCGCCGGGGAGCTGTTTTTT	CASSSSPYRDPAGELFF
TRBJ2-3	-	-	TRBV28	TGTGCCAGCAGCCCTCCTTACAGGGAAGATACGCAGTATTTT	CASSPPYREDTQYF
TRBJ2-7	-	-	TRBV20-1	TGCAGTGCTAGAGGGGCTTGGGAGCAGTACTTC	CSARGAWEQYF
TRBJ1-2	-	-	TRBV6-1	TGTGCCAGCAGCCCCGATCCGGGTAACTATGGCTACACCTTC	CASSPDPGNYGYTF
TRBJ1-4	-	TRBD1	TRBV19	TGTGCCAGTAGTTTAGGCAACAGGGGAGGAAATGAAAAACTGTTTTTT	CASSLGNRGGNEKLFF
TRBJ1-6	once	-	TRBV5-4	TGTGCCAGCAGCTCCCTGGGAGGGACTACCTATAATTCACCCCTCCACTTT	CASSSLGGTTYNSPLHF
TRBJ2-7	-	TRBD2	TRBV28	TGTGCCAGCAGTTCCGTCGGCGGGAGGGCCTACGAGCAGTACTTC	CASSSVGGRAYEQYF
TRBJ2-7	once	TRBD1	TRBV6-1	TGTGCCAGCAAACCGGACAGGGCCACCTACGAGCAGTACTTC	CASKPDRATYEQYF
TRBJ1-1	-	-	TRBV11-2	TGTGCCAGCAGCCTAAGGGGCGGTCTGAACACTGAAGCTTTCTTT	CASSLRGGLNTEAFF
TRBJ2-7	-	-	TRBV11-2	TGTGCCAGCAGCTTAACCGTATCCTACGAGCAGTACTTC	CASSLTVSYEQYF
TRBJ2-1	once	-	TRBV28	TGTGCCAGCACCCTGGGACTTCCACAATATGAGCAGTTCTTC	CASTLGLPQYEQFF
TRBJ1-1	-	-	TRBV30	TGTGCCTGGAGTTCACAAACTTACACTGAAGCTTTCTTT	CAWSSQTYTEAFF
TRBJ1-2	-	-	TRBV5-1	TGCGCCAGCAGCCCCAGCGGTGGGGAAACCCCCTATGGCTACACCTTC	CASSPSGGETPYGYTF
TRBJ1-2	once	-	TRBV18	TGTGCCAGCTCACCACCTTCCGGGGCCCCGGGAAACACCTTC	CASSPPSGAPGNTF
TRBJ2-1	-	TRBD1	TRBV7-3	TGTGCCAGCAGGGCCGGGACAGCCCTTTACAATGAGCAGTTCTTC	CASRAGTALYNEQFF
TRBJ2-5	-	TRBD2	TRBV5-1	TGCGCCAGCAGCCCGGGACTAGCGGGAGGGCGAGAGACCCAGTACTTC	CASSPGLAGGRETQYF
TRBJ2-1	-	TRBD2	TRBV5-1	TGCGCCAGCAGCCCCGGCGGGGCTAGCGGGAACTACAATGAGCAGTTCTTC	CASSPGGASGNYNEQFF
TRBJ1-2	-	TRBD1	TRBV4-1	TGCGCCAGCAGCCAAGACAGGACAGGGTATGGCTACACCTTC	CASSQDRTGYGYTF
TRBJ1-2	-	-	TRBV2	TGTGCCAGCAGTGACAGAGGGGTCGACTATGGCTACACCTTC	CASSDRGVDYGYTF
TRBJ2-2	-	-	TRBV28	TGTGCCAGCAGTCTCCGCGGAACCGGGGAGCTGTTTTTT	CASSLRGTGELFF
TRBJ1-6	-	TRBD1	TRBV6-5	TGTGCCAGCAGTTCTGGGACAGGGGATTCACCCCTCCACTTT	CASSSGTGDSPLHF
TRBJ2-2	-	-	TRBV14	TGTGCCAGCAGCCAAGTATTAAGAACCGGGGAGCTGTTTTTT	CASSQVLRTGELFF
TRBJ1-5	once	TRBD1	TRBV28	TGTGCCAGCAGTTCCCCCGGACAGGGGGAAAATCAGCCCCAGCATTTT	CASSSPGQGENQPQHF
TRBJ2-5	once	TRBD2	TRBV4-1	TGCGCCAGCAGCCAAGATCCAGGGAGGGTAGAGACCCAGTACTTC	CASSQDPGRVETQYF
TRBJ2-2	-	-	TRBV28	TGTGCCAGCAACTCGGCCGGGGGGCTGAACACCGGGGAGCTGTTTTTT	CASNSAGGLNTGELFF
TRBJ2-3	-	-	TRBV27	TGTGCCAGCAGTTTACTAGCACAGAGCACAGATACGCAGTATTTT	CASSLLAQSTDTQYF
TRBJ1-1	-	-	TRBV5-4	TGTGCCAGCAGCCAAAAACAGGCGAACACTGAAGCTTTCTTT	CASSQKQANTEAFF
TRBJ2-7	-	TRBD1	TRBV14	TGTGCCAGCAGCGAATCCGGGACAGGTGTTTTCGACGAGCAGTACTTC	CASSESGTGVFDEQYF
TRBJ2-5	-	TRBD2	TRBV27	TGTGCCAGCAGGAGACTAGCGGGGGACCTAGGGACCCAGTACTTC	CASRRLAGDLGTQYF
TRBJ2-1	-	-	TRBV10-2	TGCGCCAGCCAAACTAGGGACGAGCAGTTCTTC	CASQTRDEQFF
TRBJ2-7	-	-	TRBV6-5	TGTGCCAGCAGTTACATGGGGTTCGAGCAGTACTTC	CASSYMGFEQYF
TRBJ2-7	once	-	TRBV28	TGTGCCAGCAGTGGTTCGGAAAGGCAGTACTTC	CASSGSERQYF
TRBJ1-2	-	-	TRBV28	TGTGCCAGCAGAGGGGGCTATGGCTACACCTTC	CASRGGYGYTF
TRBJ2-2	-	-	TRBV7-6	TGTGCCAGCAGCTTTAGCCGACAAAATCCCGGGGAGCTGTTTTTT	CASSFSRQNPGELFF
TRBJ1-3	-	-	TRBV30	TGTGCCTGGAGTGTGTCCGGGCGAAACACCATATATTTT	CAWSVSGRNTIYF
TRBJ2-5	-	-	TRBV18	TGTGCCAGCTCACCGGACAGTGGGGGGACCCAGTACTTC	CASSPDSGGTQYF
TRBJ1-3	-	TRBD1	TRBV28	TGTGCCAGCAGTTTCTGGACAGGGACCTCTGGAAACACCATATATTTT	CASSFWTGTSGNTIYF
TRBJ2-7	-	-	TRBV25-1	TGTGCCAGCTTTTTTGATGAGGGAGGCGAGCAGTACTTC	CASFFDEGGEQYF
TRBJ1-2	once	TRBD1	TRBV10-1	TGCGCCAGCAGCCGGGACAGGCCCTATGGCTACACCTTC	CASSRDRPYGYTF
TRBJ1-2	-	TRBD1	TRBV5-1	TGCGCCAGCAGCTCGACAGGGAACTATGGCTACACCTTC	CASSSTGNYGYTF
TRBJ1-1	-	-	TRBV13	TGTGCCAGCAGCTTAGGCCTTGATCACACTGAAGCTTTCTTT	CASSLGLDHTEAFF
TRBJ1-5	-	TRBD1	TRBV2	TGTGCCAGCAGTGAAGGGCAGGGGGCGCAACCCCAGCATTTT	CASSEGQGAQPQHF
TRBJ2-2	-	-	TRBV5-6	TGTGCCAGCAGCTTGTCAGGGCTCCTCGTCGGGGAGCTGTTTTTT	CASSLSGLLVGELFF
TRBJ2-1	-	TRBD1	TRBV6-4	TGTGCCAGCAGTCCCCACGCGACAGGGCCTTACAATGAGCAGTTCTTC	CASSPHATGPYNEQFF
TRBJ1-3	once	-	TRBV4-2	TGTGCCAGCAGCCAAGAACCTCGCTCTGGAAACACCATATATTTT	CASSQEPRSGNTIYF
TRBJ2-1	-	TRBD2	TRBV9	TGTGCCAGCAGCGCCCTAGCGGGGGGAAACAATGAGCAGTTCTTC	CASSALAGGNNEQFF
TRBJ2-6	once	TRBD2	TRBV4-2	TGTGCCAGCAGCCTTCTTAGCGGGAGGGCCACTGGGGCCAACGTCCTGACTTTC	CASSLLSGRATGANVLTF
TRBJ1-4	-	TRBD1	TRBV6-6	TGTGCCAGCAGTCAGGGGGGACAGTCACTGTTTTTT	CASSQGGQSLFF
TRBJ2-7	-	TRBD1	TRBV27	TGTGCCAGCAGTTCCTGGACAGGTATGTCCTCCTACGAGCAGTACTTC	CASSSWTGMSSYEQYF
TRBJ1-1	once	-	TRBV7-9	TGTGCCAGCAGCTCTCAGGACAGAATGAAAGCTTTCTTT	CASSSQDRMKAFF
TRBJ1-6	-	TRBD1	TRBV7-2	TGTGCCAGCAGCCCTCGACAGGGACAGGGATCACCCCTCCACTTT	CASSPRQGQGSPLHF
TRBJ2-7	-	-	TRBV9	TGTGCCAGCAGCGTAGATGAGGGAACGACCTACGAGCAGTACTTC	CASSVDEGTTYEQYF
TRBJ1-2	-	-	TRBV7-2	TGTGCCAGCAGCTTACAGGGCTATGGCTACACCTTC	CASSLQGYGYTF
TRBJ1-2	-	-	TRBV9	TGTGCCAGCAGCGCCACAGGGATCGGCTACACCTTC	CASSATGIGYTF